A single sample gave rise to the 27 T cell receptor beta chains below, sequenced in a study of human T cells and chemical hapten exposure. Individual cDNA molecules each carried unique molecular identifiers attached by the library. TCRdb called the reads again in MiXCR, with one record for every CDR3 protein. The sample records about 120,000 distinct CDR3 sequences, around 8.5% being singletons. From whole blood left unfractionated, total RNA was extracted. The sample was whole blood. The receptors were sampled from a human donor in good health. Some clones in this sample may be carry-over from other donors' samples.

At least ten counts were recorded for this clonotype. This chain uses TRBV5-1 with TRBJ2-7; 9 positions agree with TRBD1. This CDR3 is 14 amino acids long. Trimming took 4 bases from V and 3 from J; bases not matched to a gene: 5. Germline loops: CDR1 SGHRS, CDR2 YFSETQ. The CDR3 DNA reads as TGCGCCAGCAGCAACCGGGACAGGGACTACGAGCAGTACTTC. Its protein product is CASSNRDRDYEQYF.

J is TRBJ2-1 and V is TRBV29-1, with TRBD2 identical over 13 bases. Germline CDR1 reads SQVTM; CDR2 reads ANQGSEA. The junction had 8 bases not matched to a gene; V was cut back by 2 bases and J by 10 bases. CDR3 length: 15 amino acids. DNA for the CDR3: TGCAGCGTTGAATCCACTAGCGGGGGGGCGGGCGAGCAGTTCTTC. It specifies CSVESTSGGAGEQFF.

This clonotype was counted only a few times. This chain uses TRBV10-3 with TRBJ2-7; 10 bases map to TRBD2. Germline V gene data show CDR1 as ENHRY and CDR2 as SYGVKD. The CDR3 spans 15 residues. Losses at the gene ends were 0 bases for V and 4 bases for J; bases not matched to a gene: 3. Written as DNA, the CDR3 is TGTGCCATCAGTGAGTCGGGACTAGCGTCGTACGAGCAGTACTTC. Translating gives CAISESGLASYEQYF.

This clonotype was counted between two and nine times. This chain uses TRBV12-3 or TRBV12-4 with TRBJ1-5; maybe TRBD1 (5 bases). This CDR3 comprises 14 residues. Trimming pared 3 bases from V and 5 bases from J, leaving 11 bases between. Here the CDR3 DNA reads TGTGCCAGCAGTTTTCAGGGTTGGGATCAGCCCCAGCATTTT. It encodes CASSFQGWDQPQHF.

V and J are TRBV27 and TRBJ2-4; D possibly matches TRBD1 or TRBD2 (5 bases each). V lost 8 bases to trimming and J lost 3 bases, with 14 bases between them. Germline V gene sequence: CDR1 MNHEY, CDR2 SMNVEV (reference sequence). This CDR3 comprises 14 residues. The CDR3 nucleotides are TGTGCCAGCCGGGCTGTGGGGGTCAAAAACATTCAGTACTTC. Translating it yields CASRAVGVKNIQYF.

Regarding this clonotype: A much more abundant neighbour one base away suggests this may be a read error. The chain recombines TRBV5-6 with TRBJ2-5, with D hard to call. Trimming took off 2 bases at V and 5 bases at J, with 13 bases between the two ends. This CDR3 comprises 14 residues. Germline V gives CDR1 SGHDT, CDR2 YYEEEE. The CDR3 DNA sequence: TGTGCCAGCAGCTTCACTGTGACAAATGAGACCCAGTACTTC. As protein: CASSFTVTNETQYF.

The chain couples TRBV7-9 to TRBJ2-1, with 9 bases lining up with TRBD1. Trimming cost V 5 bases and J 8 bases; bases outside gene matches: 7. The CDR3 loop spans 14 amino acids. In germline, CDR1 is SEHNR, CDR2 FQNEAQ (reference sequence). CDR3 sequence (DNA): TGTGCCAGCAGCATTGGACAGGGGAGCGATGAGCAGTTCTTC. The encoded protein is CASSIGQGSDEQFF.

The chain has TRBV7-9 and TRBJ2-2; D unresolved. CDR3 length: 15 amino acids. Trimming took off 1 base at V and 4 bases at J, with 10 bases between the two ends. Germline CDR1 SEHNR, CDR2 FQNEAQ (reference sequence). CDR3 sequence (DNA): TGTGCCAGCAGCTTAGACCGGCTTATCACCGGGGAGCTGTTTTTT. This translates into CASSLDRLITGELFF.

There are many counts of this clonotype. The rearrangement uses TRBV6-4 and TRBJ1-1; no definite D call. The CDR3 extends over 13 amino acids. V shed 5 bases and J shed 1 base, with 8 bases lying between them. Germline CDR1 reads MRHNA; CDR2 reads SNTAGT. CDR3 nucleotides: TGTGCCAGCAGTCCCGAGGAGAACACTGAAGCTTTCTTT. Amino acid sequence: CASSPEENTEAFF.

This clonotype was observed at least ten times. The CDR3 is CASSPFPTGRQPQHF. Written as DNA, the CDR3 is TGTGCCAGCAGTCCCTTTCCGACGGGCCGCCAGCCCCAGCATTTT. This chain joins TRBV27 and TRBJ1-5, with no clear D. The CDR3 is made up of 15 amino acids. Trimming removed 5 bases at V and 7 bases at J, with 18 bases between. Germline-derived CDR1 and CDR2 are MNHEY and SMNVEV (reference sequence).

This clonotype was observed a few times. V is TRBV12-3 or TRBV12-4 and J is TRBJ2-3; TRBD1 is a possible D gene (6 bases). This CDR3 is built from 16 residues. Deletions cut 1 base from V and 0 bases from J, with 11 bases between. The CDR3 sequence is CASSLEAGESTDTQYF. The CDR3 DNA reads as TGTGCCAGCAGTTTAGAGGCAGGGGAGAGCACAGATACGCAGTATTTT.

The rearrangement links TRBV2 to TRBJ1-5, with a possible D match to TRBD1 (5 bases). V was shortened by 7 bases and J by 0 bases, with 10 bases between the two germline ends. Per the germline V gene, CDR1 is SNHLY and CDR2 is FYNNEI. This CDR3 has 14 amino acids. The CDR3 sequence is CASTDKYSNQPQHF. In DNA, the CDR3 is TGTGCCAGCACGGACAAATATAGCAATCAGCCCCAGCATTTT. Supplemented by reference TRBV2 and TRBJ1-5, the full variable domain reads EPEVTQTPSHQVTQMGQEVILRCVPISNHLYFYWYRQILGQKVEFLVSFYNNEISEKSEIFDDQFSVERPDGSNFTLKIRSTKLEDSAMYFCASTDKYSNQPQHFGDGTRLSIL.

This clonotype was detected ten times or more. The J gene is TRBJ2-2, the V gene TRBV3-1; 8 bases align to TRBD2. Losses at the gene ends were 1 base for V and 3 bases for J; bases not matched to a gene: 1. The CDR3 is 15 amino acids. Germline CDR1 and CDR2: LGHDT and YNNKEL (reference sequence). CDR3 residues: CASSQAGGDTGELFF. CDR3 DNA: TGTGCCAGCAGCCAAGCGGGAGGGGACACCGGGGAGCTGTTTTTT. The variable domain in full, completed from reference TRBV3-1 and TRBJ2-2, reads DTAVSQTPKYLVTQMGNDKSIKCEQNLGHDTMYWYKQDSKKFLKIMFSYNNKELIINETVPNRFSPKSPDKAHLNLHINSLELGDSAVYFCASSQAGGDTGELFFGEGSRLTVL.

The gene calls are TRBV27 and TRBJ1-4; D gene ambiguous. This CDR3 comprises 14 residues. V was clipped by 4 bases and J by 6 bases, with 12 bases between them. Germline assignment: CDR1 MNHEY and CDR2 SMNVEV (reference sequence). CDR3 loop: CASSSRRRHEKLFF. Here the CDR3 DNA reads TGTGCCAGCAGTTCCCGGAGGAGGCATGAAAAACTGTTTTTT.

This clonotype was detected only once. The chain joins TRBV4-2 to TRBJ2-2, with D perhaps TRBD1 or TRBD2 (6 bases each). The germline V gene has CDR1 LGHNA and CDR2 YNFKEQ. The CDR3 is 17 amino acids. Trimming removed 3 bases from V and 2 bases from J, with 16 bases in between. Here the CDR3 DNA reads TGTGCCAGCAGCCACCCCAACGGGGGCCCCAACACCGGGGAGCTGTTTTTT. Translating it yields CASSHPNGGPNTGELFF.

Only a few counts were recorded for this clonotype. The chain couples TRBV5-1 to TRBJ1-4; the D gene is possibly TRBD1 (5 bases). Per the germline V gene, CDR1 is SGHRS and CDR2 is YFSETQ. The CDR3 length is 14 residues. V lost 3 bases and J lost 8, with 14 bases in between. CDR3 in amino acids: CASSSQGGEEKLFF. The CDR3 DNA follows: TGCGCCAGCAGCTCCCAGGGAGGTGAAGAAAAACTGTTTTTT.

V and J are TRBV6-1 and TRBJ1-1, with D unclear. The CDR3 runs to 13 residues. Trimming stripped 2 bases from V and 5 bases from J, with 9 bases between. Germline CDR1 MNHNS, CDR2 SASEGT. CDR3 in amino acids: CASSETAGTEAFF. Here the CDR3 DNA reads TGTGCCAGCAGTGAAACGGCCGGGACTGAAGCTTTCTTT.

This clonotype appeared many times. V is TRBV4-1 and J is TRBJ2-2, with D unresolved. The CDR3 has 14 residues. The V end lost 0 bases, the J end lost 4 bases, and 6 bases lay between the germline ends. Germline CDR1 is MGHRA and CDR2 is YSYEKL. The CDR3 DNA follows: TGCGCCAGCAGCCAAGAGGGAAGCACCGGGGAGCTGTTTTTT. This sequence encodes CASSQEGSTGELFF.

This clonotype was counted between two and nine times. The rearrangement joins TRBV3-1 to TRBJ2-5; D is tentatively TRBD1 or TRBD2 (5 bases each). The CDR3 length is 17 residues. Germline V gene sequence: CDR1 LGHDT, CDR2 YNNKEL (reference sequence). The ends were cut back, 4 bases at V and 7 bases at J, with 25 bases in the middle. CDR3 sequence (DNA): TGTGCCAGCAGCCCAGAGGAGGTGGGGCTAGATGGGGGGACCCAGTACTTC. Its translation: CASSPEEVGLDGGTQYF.

This clonotype occurred many times. The rearrangement links TRBV5-1 to TRBJ1-1, with a weak D call TRBD1 (6 bases). Trimming cost V 4 bases and J 7 bases, with 11 bases left between them. Per germline, CDR1 SGHRS and CDR2 YFSETQ. This CDR3 contains 12 residues. CDR3 in amino acids: CASSGEQGEAFF. The CDR3 bases are TGCGCCAGCAGCGGGGAACAGGGTGAAGCTTTCTTT.

This clonotype was counted a few times. CDR3 sequence reads: CATSRDRGTGDEKLFF. DNA for the CDR3: TGTGCCACCAGCAGAGATAGAGGGACAGGGGATGAAAAACTGTTTTTT. The gene calls are TRBV15 and TRBJ1-4; 10 bases fit TRBD1. V shed 0 bases, J shed 6 bases, and the junction held 4 bases outside the gene matches. The CDR3 length is 16 residues. Germline lookup yields CDR1 LNHNV and CDR2 YYDKDF (reference sequence).

At least ten counts were recorded for this clonotype. The V gene is TRBV20-1, the J gene TRBJ1-1; D gene uncertain. V lost 6 bases, J lost 10 bases, and 15 bases lay in between. Germline V gene sequence: CDR1 DFQATT, CDR2 SNEGSKA (reference sequence). This CDR3 has 11 amino acids. CDR3 sequence (DNA): TGCAGTGCCCGAGGAGAAGGAACAGCTTTCTTT. It encodes CSARGEGTAFF.

This clonotype was seen repeatedly, ten times or more. The chain employs TRBV13 and TRBJ2-7; tentatively, D is TRBD1 (5 bases). Germline values: CDR1 PRHDT, CDR2 FYEKMQ (reference sequence). Trimming shortened V by 5 bases and J by 5 bases, and 13 bases separated the two germline ends. This CDR3 has 13 residues. In DNA, the CDR3 is TGTGCCAGCAGCGCGCAGGGCGGCGACGAGCAGTACTTC. Amino acid sequence: CASSAQGGDEQYF.

This chain joins TRBV5-4 and TRBJ1-3, with a tentative D call TRBD1 (5 bases). CDR3 length equals 18 residues. Trimming took off 4 bases at V and 2 bases at J, with 22 bases between the two ends. Germline V gene data show CDR1 as SGHNT and CDR2 as YYREEE (reference sequence). CDR3 DNA: TGTGCCAGCAGCCCTGGCGCGAGGGCACAGGACGCTGGAAACACCATATATTTT. Translation: CASSPGARAQDAGNTIYF.

J is TRBJ2-1 and V is TRBV19, with 8 bases fitting TRBD1. The J segment lost 3 bases and the V segment lost 5 bases, leaving 21 bases of the junction unmatched. The length of the CDR3 is 20 residues. Germline V lookup: CDR1 LNHDA, CDR2 SQIVND (reference sequence). The CDR3 nucleotides read TGTGCCAGTAGTGTCCACGGGACAGGCTATCCTACAGACGTCTACAATGAGCAGTTCTTC. This translates into CASSVHGTGYPTDVYNEQFF.

This clonotype was seen only a few times. The chain uses TRBV18 and TRBJ2-7; 8 bases are shared with TRBD1. Germline V gene sequence: CDR1 KGHSH, CDR2 LQKENI. The junction had 12 bases not matched to a gene; V was cut back by 5 bases and J by 3 bases. The CDR3 consists of 16 residues. The CDR3 spells CASSLSTGTGFYEQYF. Written as DNA, the CDR3 is TGTGCCAGCTCATTGTCGACCGGGACAGGATTCTACGAGCAGTACTTC. Variable domain in full (rest from reference TRBV18 and TRBJ2-7): NAGVMQNPRHLVRRRGQEARLRCSPMKGHSHVYWYRQLPEEGLKFMVYLQKENIIDESGMPKERFSAEFPKEGPSILRIQQVVRGDSAAYFCASSLSTGTGFYEQYFGPGTRLTVT.

This clonotype was seen repeatedly, ten times or more. J is TRBJ1-2 and V is TRBV28; no clear D. Trimming removed 5 bases at V and 1 base at J, with 11 bases between. This CDR3 comprises 14 residues. CDR1 is MDHEN and CDR2 is SYDVKM in the germline V gene. The DNA of the CDR3 is TGTGCCAGCAGTGAACCCTTGGGTAACTATGGCTACACCTTC. Encoded protein: CASSEPLGNYGYTF.